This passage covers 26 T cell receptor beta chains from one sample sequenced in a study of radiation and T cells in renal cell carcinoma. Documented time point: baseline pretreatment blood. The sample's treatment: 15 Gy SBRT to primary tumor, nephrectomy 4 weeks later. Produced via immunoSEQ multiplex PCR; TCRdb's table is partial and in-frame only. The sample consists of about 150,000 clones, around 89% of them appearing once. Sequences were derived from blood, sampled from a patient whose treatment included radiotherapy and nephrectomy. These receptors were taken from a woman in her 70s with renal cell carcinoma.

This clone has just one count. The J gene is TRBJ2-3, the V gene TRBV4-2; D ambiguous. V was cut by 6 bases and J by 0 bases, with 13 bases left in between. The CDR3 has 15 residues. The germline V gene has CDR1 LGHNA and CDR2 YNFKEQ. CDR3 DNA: TGTGCCAGCAGGAGGCAGCTAAGGAGCACAGATACGCAGTATTTT. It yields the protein CASRRQLRSTDTQYF.

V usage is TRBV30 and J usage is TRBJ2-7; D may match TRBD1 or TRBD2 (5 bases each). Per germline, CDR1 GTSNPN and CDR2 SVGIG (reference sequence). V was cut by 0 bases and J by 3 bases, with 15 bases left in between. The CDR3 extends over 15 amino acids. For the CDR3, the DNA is TGTGCCTGGAGTGTACTTGGGGGTTCCCTCTACGAGCAGTACTTC. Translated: CAWSVLGGSLYEQYF.

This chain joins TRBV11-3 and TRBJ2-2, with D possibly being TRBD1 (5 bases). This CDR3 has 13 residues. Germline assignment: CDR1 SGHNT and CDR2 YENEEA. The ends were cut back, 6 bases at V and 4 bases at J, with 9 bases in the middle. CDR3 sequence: CASSNRFTGELFF. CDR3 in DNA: TGTGCCAGCAGTAACAGGTTCACCGGGGAGCTGTTTTTT. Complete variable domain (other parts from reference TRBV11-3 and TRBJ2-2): EAGVVQSPRYKIIEKKQPVAFWCNPISGHNTLYWYLQNLGQGPELLIRYENEEAVDDSQLPKDRFSAERLKGVDSTLKIQPAELGDSAVYLCASSNRFTGELFFGEGSRLTVL.

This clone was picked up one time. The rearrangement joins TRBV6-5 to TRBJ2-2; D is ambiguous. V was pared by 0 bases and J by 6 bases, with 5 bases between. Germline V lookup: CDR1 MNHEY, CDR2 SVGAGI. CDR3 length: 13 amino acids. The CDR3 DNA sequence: TGTGCCAGCAGTTACTCGAAGGCCGGGGAGCTGTTTTTT. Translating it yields CASSYSKAGELFF.

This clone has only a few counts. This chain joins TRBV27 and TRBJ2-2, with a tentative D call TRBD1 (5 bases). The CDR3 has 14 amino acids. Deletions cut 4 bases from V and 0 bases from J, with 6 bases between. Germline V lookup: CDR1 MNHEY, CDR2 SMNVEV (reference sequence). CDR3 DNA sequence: TGTGCCAGCAGTTCGGACACGAACACCGGGGAGCTGTTTTTT. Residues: CASSSDTNTGELFF.

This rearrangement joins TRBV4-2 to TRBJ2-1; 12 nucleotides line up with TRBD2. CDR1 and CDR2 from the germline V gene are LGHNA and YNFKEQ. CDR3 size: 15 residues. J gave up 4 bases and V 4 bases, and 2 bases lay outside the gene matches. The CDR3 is CASSLGLAGYNEQFF. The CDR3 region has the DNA TGTGCCAGCAGCCTTGGACTAGCGGGGTACAATGAGCAGTTCTTC.

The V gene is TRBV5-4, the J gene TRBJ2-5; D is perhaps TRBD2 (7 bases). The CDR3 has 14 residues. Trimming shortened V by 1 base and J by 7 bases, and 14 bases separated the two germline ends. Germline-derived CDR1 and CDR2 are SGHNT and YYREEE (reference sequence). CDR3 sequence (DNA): TGTGCCAGCAGCTTGAACGGGGGGCCGGGGACCCAGTACTTC. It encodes CASSLNGGPGTQYF.

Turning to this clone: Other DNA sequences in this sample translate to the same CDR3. CDR3 sequence reads: CASSLGGVTYEQYF. The DNA of the CDR3 is TGTGCCAGCAGCTTAGGGGGGGTGACCTACGAGCAGTACTTC. V and J are TRBV7-2 and TRBJ2-7, with D maybe TRBD2 (6 bases). This CDR3 has 14 residues. V lost 1 base and J lost 2, with 9 bases in between. Germline lookup yields CDR1 SGHTA and CDR2 FQGNSA.

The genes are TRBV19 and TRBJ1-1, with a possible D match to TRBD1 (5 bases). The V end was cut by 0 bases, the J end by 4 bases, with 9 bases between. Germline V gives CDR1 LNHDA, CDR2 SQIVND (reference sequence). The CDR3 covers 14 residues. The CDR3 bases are TGTGCCAGTAGTATAGATCCCGGGGGCACTGAAGCTTTCTTT. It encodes CASSIDPGGTEAFF.

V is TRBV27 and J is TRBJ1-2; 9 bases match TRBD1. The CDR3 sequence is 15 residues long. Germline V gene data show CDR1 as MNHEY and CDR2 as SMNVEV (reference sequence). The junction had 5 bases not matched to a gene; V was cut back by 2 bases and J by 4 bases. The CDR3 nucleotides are TGTGCCAGCAGTTTAACACAGGGGGCTGGCTATGGCTACACCTTC. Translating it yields CASSLTQGAGYGYTF.

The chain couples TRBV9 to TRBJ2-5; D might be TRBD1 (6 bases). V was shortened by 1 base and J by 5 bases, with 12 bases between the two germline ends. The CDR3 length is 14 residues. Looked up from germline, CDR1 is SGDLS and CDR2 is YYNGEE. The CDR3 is CASSVQTGTETQYF. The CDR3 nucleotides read TGTGCCAGCAGCGTACAAACAGGGACGGAGACCCAGTACTTC.

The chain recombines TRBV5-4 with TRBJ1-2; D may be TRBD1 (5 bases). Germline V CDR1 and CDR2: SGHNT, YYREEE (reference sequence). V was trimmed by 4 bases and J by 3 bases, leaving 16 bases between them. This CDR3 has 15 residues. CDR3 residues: CASSQGVDSHYGYTF. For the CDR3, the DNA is TGTGCCAGCAGCCAAGGGGTTGACAGTCACTATGGCTACACCTTC.

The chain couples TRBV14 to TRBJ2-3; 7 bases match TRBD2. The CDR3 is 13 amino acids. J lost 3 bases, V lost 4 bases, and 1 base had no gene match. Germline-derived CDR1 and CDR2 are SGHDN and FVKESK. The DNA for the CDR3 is TGTGCCAGCAGCCGGGGGGGAACAGATACGCAGTATTTT. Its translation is CASSRGGTDTQYF.

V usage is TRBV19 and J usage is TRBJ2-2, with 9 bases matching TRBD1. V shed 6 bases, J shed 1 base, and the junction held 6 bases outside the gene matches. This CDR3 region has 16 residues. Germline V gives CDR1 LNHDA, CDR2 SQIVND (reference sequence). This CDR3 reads CASRPRDRVNTGELFF. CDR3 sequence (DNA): TGTGCCAGTAGGCCCCGGGACAGGGTGAACACCGGGGAGCTGTTTTTT. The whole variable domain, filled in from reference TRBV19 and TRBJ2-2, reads DGGITQSPKYLFRKEGQNVTLSCEQNLNHDAMYWYRQDPGQGLRLIYYSQIVNDFQKGDIAEGYSVSREKKESFPLTVTSAQKNPTAFYLCASRPRDRVNTGELFFGEGSRLTVL.

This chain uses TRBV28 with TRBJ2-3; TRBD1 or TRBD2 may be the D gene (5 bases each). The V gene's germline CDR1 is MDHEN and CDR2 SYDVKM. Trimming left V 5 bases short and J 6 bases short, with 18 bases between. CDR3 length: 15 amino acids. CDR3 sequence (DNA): TGTGCCAGCAGTCGGAGAGGGGCACCCCCCGATACGCAGTATTTT. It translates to CASSRRGAPPDTQYF. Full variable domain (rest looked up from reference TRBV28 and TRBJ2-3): DVKVTQSSRYLVKRTGEKVFLECVQDMDHENMFWYRQDPGLGLRLIYFSYDVKMKEKGDIPEGYSVSREKKERFSLILESASTNQTSMYLCASSRRGAPPDTQYFGPGTRLTVL.

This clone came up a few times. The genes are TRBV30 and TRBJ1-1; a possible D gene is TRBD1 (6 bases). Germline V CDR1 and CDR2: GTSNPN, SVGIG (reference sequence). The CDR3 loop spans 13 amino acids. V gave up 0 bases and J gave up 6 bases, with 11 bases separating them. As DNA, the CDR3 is TGTGCCTGGAGTGTAAGGGGGATCTCTGAAGCTTTCTTT. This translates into CAWSVRGISEAFF.

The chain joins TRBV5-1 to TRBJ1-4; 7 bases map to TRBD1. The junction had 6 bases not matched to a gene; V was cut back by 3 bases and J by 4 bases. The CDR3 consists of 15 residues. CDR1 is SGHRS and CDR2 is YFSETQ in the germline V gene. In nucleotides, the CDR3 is TGCGCCAGCAGCTCTGGACAGGCAATTAATGAAAAACTGTTTTTT. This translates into CASSSGQAINEKLFF.

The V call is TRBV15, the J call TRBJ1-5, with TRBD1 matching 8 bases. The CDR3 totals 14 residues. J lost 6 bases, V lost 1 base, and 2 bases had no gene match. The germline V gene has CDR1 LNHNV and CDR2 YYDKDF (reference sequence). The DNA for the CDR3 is TGTGCCACCAGCAGAGCAGGGGGCTCTCAGCCCCAGCATTTT. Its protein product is CATSRAGGSQPQHF. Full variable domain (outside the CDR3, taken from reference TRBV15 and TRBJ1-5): DAMVIQNPRYQVTQFGKPVTLSCSQTLNHNVMYWYQQKSSQAPKLLFHYYDKDFNNEADTPDNFQSRRPNTSFCFLDIRSPGLGDTAMYLCATSRAGGSQPQHFGDGTRLSIL.

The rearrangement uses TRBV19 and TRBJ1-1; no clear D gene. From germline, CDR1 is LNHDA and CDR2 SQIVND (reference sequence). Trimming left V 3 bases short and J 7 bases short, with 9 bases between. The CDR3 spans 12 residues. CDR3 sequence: CASSIPAVEAFF. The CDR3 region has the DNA TGTGCCAGTAGTATCCCCGCCGTTGAAGCTTTCTTT.

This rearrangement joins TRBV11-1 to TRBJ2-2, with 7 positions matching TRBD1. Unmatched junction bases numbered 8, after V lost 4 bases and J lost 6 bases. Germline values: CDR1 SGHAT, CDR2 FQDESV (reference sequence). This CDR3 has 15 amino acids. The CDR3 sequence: CASSSYAQGAGELFF. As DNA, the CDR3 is TGTGCCAGCAGCTCATATGCCCAGGGGGCCGGGGAGCTGTTTTTT. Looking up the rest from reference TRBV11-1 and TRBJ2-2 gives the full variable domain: EAEVAQSPRYKITEKSQAVAFWCDPISGHATLYWYRQILGQGPELLVQFQDESVVDDSQLPKDRFSAERLKGVDSTLKIQPAELGDSAMYLCASSSYAQGAGELFFGEGSRLTVL.

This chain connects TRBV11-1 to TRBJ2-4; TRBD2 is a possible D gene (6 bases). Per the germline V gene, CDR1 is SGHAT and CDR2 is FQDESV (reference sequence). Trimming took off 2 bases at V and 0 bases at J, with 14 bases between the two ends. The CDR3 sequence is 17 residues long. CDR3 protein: CASSLTRDFLAKNIQYF. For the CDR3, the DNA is TGTGCCAGCAGCTTAACCCGGGACTTCCTAGCCAAAAACATTCAGTACTTC.

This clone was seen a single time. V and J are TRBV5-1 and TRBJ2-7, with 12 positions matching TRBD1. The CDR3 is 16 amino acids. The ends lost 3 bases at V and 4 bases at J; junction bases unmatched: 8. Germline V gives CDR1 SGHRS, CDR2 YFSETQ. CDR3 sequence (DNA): TGCGCCAGCAGCTCCGGGACAGGGGGCGGGAGGTACGAGCAGTACTTC. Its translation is CASSSGTGGGRYEQYF.

The CDR3 DNA reads as TGTGCCTGGAGTGTAGAGGGGACAGGTAGGTACAATGAGCAGTTCTTC. Amino acid sequence: CAWSVEGTGRYNEQFF. This sequence joins TRBV30 and TRBJ2-1, with 8 bases matching TRBD1. The V gene's germline CDR1 is GTSNPN and CDR2 SVGIG (reference sequence). CDR3 length: 16 amino acids. J lost 4 bases, V lost 0 bases, and 8 bases had no gene match.

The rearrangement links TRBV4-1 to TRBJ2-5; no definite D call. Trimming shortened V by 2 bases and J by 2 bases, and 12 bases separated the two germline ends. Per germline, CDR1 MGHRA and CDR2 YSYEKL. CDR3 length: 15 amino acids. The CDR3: CASSQPDRDQETQYF. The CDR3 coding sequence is TGCGCCAGCAGCCAACCGGATAGGGATCAAGAGACCCAGTACTTC.

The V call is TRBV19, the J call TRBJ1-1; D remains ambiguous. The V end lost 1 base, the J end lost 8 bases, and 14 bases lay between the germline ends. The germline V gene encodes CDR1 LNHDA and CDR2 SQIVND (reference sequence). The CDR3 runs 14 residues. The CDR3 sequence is CASSIADVSSEAFF. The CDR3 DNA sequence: TGTGCCAGTAGTATAGCCGATGTATCTTCGGAAGCTTTCTTT.

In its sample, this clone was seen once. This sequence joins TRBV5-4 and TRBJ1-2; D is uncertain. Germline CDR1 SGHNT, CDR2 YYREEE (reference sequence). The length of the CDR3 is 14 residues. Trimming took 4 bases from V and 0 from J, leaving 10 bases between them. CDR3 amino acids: CASSHGDANYGYTF. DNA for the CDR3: TGTGCCAGCAGCCACGGAGACGCTAACTATGGCTACACCTTC.